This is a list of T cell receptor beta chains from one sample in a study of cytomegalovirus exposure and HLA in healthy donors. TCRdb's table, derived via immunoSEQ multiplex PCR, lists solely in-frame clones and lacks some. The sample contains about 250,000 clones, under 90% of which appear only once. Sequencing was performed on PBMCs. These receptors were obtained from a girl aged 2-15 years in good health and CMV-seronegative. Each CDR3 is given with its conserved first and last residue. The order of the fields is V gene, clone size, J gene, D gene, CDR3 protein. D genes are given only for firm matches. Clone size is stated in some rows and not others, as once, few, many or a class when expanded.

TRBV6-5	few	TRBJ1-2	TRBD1	CASSRETGNYGYTF
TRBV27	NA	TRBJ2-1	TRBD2	CASSLCGLAGKLGPYNEQFF
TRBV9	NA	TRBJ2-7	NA	CASSPTVTHTEQYF
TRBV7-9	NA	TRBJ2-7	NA	CASSPTRQASEQYF
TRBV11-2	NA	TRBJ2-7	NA	CASSLLPAYEQYF
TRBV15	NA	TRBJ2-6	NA	CATSRAKEGAGANVLTF
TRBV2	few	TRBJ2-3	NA	CASSARGASTDTQYF
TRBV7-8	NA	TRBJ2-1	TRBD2	CASSPAGPYNEQFF
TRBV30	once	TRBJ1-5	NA	CAWSPPYAQPQHF
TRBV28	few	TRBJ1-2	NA	CASSLLTNYGYTF
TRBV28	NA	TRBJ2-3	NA	CASSLLWLRGTDTQYF
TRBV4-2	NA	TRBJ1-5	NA	CASSQESPGLENQPQHF
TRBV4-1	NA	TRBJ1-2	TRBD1	CASSPIGQDRLNYGYTF
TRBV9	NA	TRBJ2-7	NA	CASSGRPTDSYEQYF
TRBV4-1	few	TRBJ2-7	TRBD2	CASSQTGLRLAGDEQYF
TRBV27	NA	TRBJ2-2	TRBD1	CASTPRDRPSGELFF
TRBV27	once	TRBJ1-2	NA	CASSLRQSPNNYGYTF
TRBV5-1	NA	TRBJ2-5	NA	CASSLAGVSTQYF
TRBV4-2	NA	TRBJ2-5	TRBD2	CASSRESGRGQETQYF
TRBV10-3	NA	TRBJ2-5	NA	CAISESRETQYF
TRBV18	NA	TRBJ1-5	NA	CASSLGAWGNQPQHF
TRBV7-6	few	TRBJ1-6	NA	CASSLGPYNSPLHF
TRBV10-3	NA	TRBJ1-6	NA	CAISGREGRSPLHF
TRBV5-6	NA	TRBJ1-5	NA	CASSLRLTAGLLGSQPQHF
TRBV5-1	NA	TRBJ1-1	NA	CASSLTENTEAFF
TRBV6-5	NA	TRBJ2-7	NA	CASSYSTGFTYEQYF
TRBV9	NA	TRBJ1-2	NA	CASSVGGGTAGYTF
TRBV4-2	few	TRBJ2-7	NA	CASSQETSGTRLSYEQYF
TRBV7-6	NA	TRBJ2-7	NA	CASSLGTGVSYEQYF
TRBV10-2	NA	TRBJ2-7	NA	CASRPQPPFIYEQYF
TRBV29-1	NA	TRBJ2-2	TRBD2	CSVGRGGRAGELFF
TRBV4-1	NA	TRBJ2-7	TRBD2	CASSQDPAWTSGGDYEQYF
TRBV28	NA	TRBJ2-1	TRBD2	CASSFLRREFRFF
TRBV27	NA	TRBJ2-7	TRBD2	CASRKTSGGYEQYF
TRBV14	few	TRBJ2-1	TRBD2	CASSQAAGEYNEQFF
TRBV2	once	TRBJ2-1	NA	CASSVGPGNEQFF
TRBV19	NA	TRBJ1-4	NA	CASDSGATNEKLFF
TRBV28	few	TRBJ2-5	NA	CASRSTALQETQYF
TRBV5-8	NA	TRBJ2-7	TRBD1	CASSLETGGRYEQYF
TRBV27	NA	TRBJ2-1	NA	CASSRSGSLFF
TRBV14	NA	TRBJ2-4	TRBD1	CASSRFAGTGGQKNIQYF
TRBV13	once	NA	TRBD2	CASSLPRLAGSYEQYF
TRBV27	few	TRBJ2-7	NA	CASSLSGTLNYEQYF
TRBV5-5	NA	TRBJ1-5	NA	CASSLAFLGGRNQPQHF
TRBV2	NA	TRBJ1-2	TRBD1	CASSGQGLDGYTF
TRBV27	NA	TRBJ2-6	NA	CASSSSVSGGANVLTF
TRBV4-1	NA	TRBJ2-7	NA	CASSQGKNEQYF
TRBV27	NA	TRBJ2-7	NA	CASRFYGQYF
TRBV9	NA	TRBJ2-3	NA	CASSAQGSSTDTQYF
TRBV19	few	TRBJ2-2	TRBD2	CASSISGVNTGELFF
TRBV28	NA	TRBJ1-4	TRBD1	CASTPGGGEKLFF
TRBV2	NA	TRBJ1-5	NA	CASSVGRHSNQPQHF
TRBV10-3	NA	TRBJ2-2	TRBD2	CAISSLAGVSTGELFF
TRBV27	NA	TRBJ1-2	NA	CASSSPRGPNYGYTF
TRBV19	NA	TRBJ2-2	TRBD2	CASAPGSGGYNTGELFF